The 21 T cell receptor beta chains below come from one sample, sequenced in a study of blood T cell repertoires in COVID-19. Sequencing was performed with immunoSEQ multiplex PCR; in TCRdb, only in-frame clones are kept and a portion is missing. The sample holds 70,000 or so clones, around 87% seen once. The sample comprised peripheral blood. These receptors were taken from a man in his 70s with active COVID-19.

The chain employs TRBV3-1 (or the pseudogene TRBV3-2) and TRBJ2-1, with 7 bases aligning to TRBD1. The CDR3 contains 17 residues. Trimming removed 1 base from V and 2 bases from J; junction bases left unmatched: 8. Germline CDR1 LGHDT, CDR2 YNNKEL (reference sequence). In DNA, the CDR3 is TGTGCCAGCAGCCAAGCTAGCCCCAGGGGGACCTACAATGAGCAGTTCTTC. Protein: CASSQASPRGTYNEQFF.

This chain connects TRBV7-6 to TRBJ2-1, with TRBD2 matching 11 bases. The ends lost 5 bases at V and 8 bases at J; junction bases unmatched: 8. The CDR3 consists of 15 residues. Germline CDR1 and CDR2: SGHVS and FNYEAQ. The CDR3: CASSPTSGRADEQFF. CDR3 in DNA: TGTGCCAGCAGCCCTACTAGCGGGAGAGCCGATGAGCAGTTCTTC.

The chain is built from TRBV4-1 and TRBJ2-7, with 7 nucleotides matching TRBD2. Per the germline V gene, CDR1 is MGHRA and CDR2 is YSYEKL. Germline trimming cut 4 bases from V and 2 bases from J; bases unmatched to any gene: 5. The CDR3 length is 14 residues. CDR3 sequence: CASSPRGETYEQYF. Here the CDR3 DNA reads TGCGCCAGCAGCCCCCGGGGGGAGACCTACGAGCAGTACTTC.

This chain joins TRBV7-2 and TRBJ2-2; TRBD2 matches at 7 bases. Germline V gives CDR1 SGHTA, CDR2 FQGNSA. V shed 5 bases and J 7 bases; nucleotides not matched to a gene: 10. The CDR3 runs to 15 residues. CDR3 DNA sequence: TGTGCCAGCAGCCCGGCGGCGGGAGCGGTCGGGGAGCTGTTTTTT. Translated: CASSPAAGAVGELFF.

To note about this clone: Different DNA sequences within this sample yield the same CDR3. The V call is TRBV12-3 or TRBV12-4, the J call TRBJ2-7, with TRBD2 identical over 7 bases. This CDR3 region has 13 residues. J gave up 7 bases and V 5 bases, and 8 bases lay outside the gene matches. CDR3 amino acids: CASSPAGRGEQYF. CDR3 sequence (DNA): TGTGCCAGCAGTCCGGCGGGGCGGGGGGAGCAGTACTTC.

The chain has TRBV9 and TRBJ2-4, with D tentatively TRBD1 (6 bases). CDR3 length: 17 residues. Trimming cost V 0 bases and J 3 bases, with 16 bases left between them. Looked up from germline, CDR1 is SGDLS and CDR2 is YYNGEE. In DNA, the CDR3 is TGTGCCAGCAGCGTAGACCCCGCAGGGGCGAGCAAAAACATTCAGTACTTC. As protein: CASSVDPAGASKNIQYF. Supplemented by reference TRBV9 and TRBJ2-4, the full variable domain reads DSGVTQTPKHLITATGQRVTLRCSPRSGDLSVYWYQQSLDQGLQFLIQYYNGEERAKGNILERFSAQQFPDLHSELNLSSLELGDSALYFCASSVDPAGASKNIQYFGAGTRLSVL.

The chain carries TRBV19 and TRBJ2-2; 8 bases are shared with TRBD1. The trim removed 6 bases at V and 5 bases at J, leaving 5 bases unmatched. Germline loops: CDR1 LNHDA, CDR2 SQIVND (reference sequence). CDR3 length equals 14 residues. The CDR3 here is CASRRTGRTGELFF. CDR3 DNA: TGTGCCAGTAGGCGGACAGGGCGGACCGGGGAGCTGTTTTTT.

V and J are TRBV30 and TRBJ1-2; tentatively, D is TRBD1 (6 bases). The CDR3 loop spans 13 amino acids. V dropped 0 bases and J dropped 7 bases, with 12 bases sitting between them. Germline CDR1 and CDR2: GTSNPN and SVGIG (reference sequence). The CDR3 DNA sequence: TGTGCCTGGAGTGTTGACAGGTCGGGTGGCTACACCTTC. This codes for CAWSVDRSGGYTF.

The chain links TRBV6-1 to TRBJ1-4; 7 bases align to TRBD1. CDR1 is MNHNS, CDR2 SASEGT, per germline. CDR3 length equals 14 residues. The junction had 6 bases not matched to a gene; V was cut back by 7 bases and J by 4 bases. The CDR3 coding sequence is TGTGCCAGCAAACCGGGACAGCTTAATGAAAAACTGTTTTTT. Translating it yields CASKPGQLNEKLFF.

The chain uses TRBV7-9 and TRBJ2-1; 8 nucleotides agree with TRBD2. The CDR3 is made up of 15 amino acids. V dropped 7 bases and J dropped 8; count of bases not matched to a gene: 13. CDR1 is SEHNR, CDR2 FQNEAQ, per germline (reference sequence). This chain's CDR3 is CASTPGSGSGDEQFF. Here the CDR3 DNA reads TGTGCCAGCACCCCAGGGAGCGGGAGTGGGGATGAGCAGTTCTTC.

The CDR3 spells CASSLRQGLNSPLHF. The CDR3 DNA is TGTGCCAGCAGCTTGCGGCAGGGCCTTAATTCACCCCTCCACTTT. J is TRBJ1-6 and V is TRBV5-6; the D gene is possibly TRBD1 (5 bases). V shed 1 base and J shed 6 bases, with 11 bases lying between them. Germline CDR1 is SGHDT and CDR2 is YYEEEE. CDR3 length: 15 amino acids.

The chain links TRBV4-1 to TRBJ1-4, with TRBD1 as a possible D gene (6 bases). The CDR3 runs to 13 residues. V was clipped by 0 bases and J by 8 bases, with 7 bases between them. CDR1 and CDR2 from the germline V gene are MGHRA and YSYEKL. This CDR3 reads CASSQDRGEKLFF. CDR3 bases: TGCGCCAGCAGCCAAGATAGGGGGGAAAAACTGTTTTTT.

The chain couples TRBV21-1 to TRBJ2-3; the table's D call, TRBD2, was not checked against the DNA. TRBV21-1 is a pseudogene. The CDR3 has 16 amino acids. The chain's CDR3 is CASSAPRGPSTDTQYF. In DNA, the CDR3 is TGTGCCAGCAGCGCCCCCCGAGGGCCTAGCACAGATACGCAGTATTTT.

This chain connects TRBV5-4 to TRBJ2-3, with 8 bases identical to TRBD1. The germline gives CDR1 SGHNT, CDR2 YYREEE (reference sequence). The CDR3 has 16 amino acids. Trimming removed 3 bases from V and 2 bases from J; junction bases left unmatched: 8. The CDR3 here is CASSWDRSFLTDTQYF. CDR3 DNA: TGTGCCAGCAGCTGGGACAGGTCTTTCCTCACAGATACGCAGTATTTT.

This chain connects TRBV25-1 to TRBJ1-1; the match to TRBD1 covers 7 bases. The V segment lost 2 bases and the J segment 1 base; nucleotides outside the gene matches: 4. Germline V gene lookup returns CDR1 MGHDK and CDR2 SYGVNS. This CDR3 is built from 15 residues. CDR3 residues: CASSEPGQKNTEAFF. The CDR3 nucleotides read TGTGCCAGCAGTGAACCGGGACAGAAGAACACTGAAGCTTTCTTT.

The chain is built from TRBV18 and TRBJ2-7; 15 bases are a match to TRBD2. The CDR3 spans 16 residues. The trim removed 6 bases at V and 6 bases at J, leaving 9 bases unmatched. The germline V gene encodes CDR1 KGHSH and CDR2 LQKENI. Here the CDR3 reads CASSPGLAGGRGEQYF. For the CDR3, the DNA is TGTGCCAGCTCCCCGGGACTAGCGGGAGGCCGGGGCGAGCAGTACTTC. Full variable domain (missing parts from reference TRBV18 and TRBJ2-7): NAGVMQNPRHLVRRRGQEARLRCSPMKGHSHVYWYRQLPEEGLKFMVYLQKENIIDESGMPKERFSAEFPKEGPSILRIQQVVRGDSAAYFCASSPGLAGGRGEQYFGPGTRLTVT.

The count of this clone is one. This chain links TRBV5-1 with TRBJ2-1; 7 bases match TRBD2. J gave up 6 bases and V 4 bases, and 10 bases lay outside the gene matches. The CDR3 has 15 amino acids. The germline V gene has CDR1 SGHRS and CDR2 YFSETQ. The CDR3 coding sequence is TGCGCCAGCAGCCCCATGGCTAGCGGCATCAATGAGCAGTTCTTC. Its translation is CASSPMASGINEQFF.

The genes are TRBV7-8 and TRBJ2-7, with D possibly being TRBD2 (6 bases). The CDR3 runs 15 residues. Germline CDR1 SGHVS, CDR2 FQNEAQ. The V end was cut by 2 bases, the J end by 5 bases, with 16 bases between. CDR3 sequence (DNA): TGTGCCAGCAGCTTACTGCGGGGTACGGGCCACGAGCAGTACTTC. This codes for CASSLLRGTGHEQYF.

The chain carries TRBV7-8 and TRBJ2-2, with 9 nucleotides matching TRBD2. The germline V gene has CDR1 SGHVS and CDR2 FQNEAQ. The CDR3 length is 15 residues. V trimming: 6 bases; J trimming: 7 bases; junction bases outside the gene matches: 9. The CDR3 sequence is CASRSLREGRGELFF. CDR3 DNA sequence: TGTGCCAGCAGGTCATTGCGGGAGGGCCGCGGGGAGCTGTTTTTT.

This clone was seen a single time. This chain joins TRBV19 and TRBJ2-3; 15 nucleotides line up with TRBD2. V lost 7 bases to trimming and J lost 3 bases; unmatched junction nucleotides: 5. Germline CDR1 LNHDA, CDR2 SQIVND (reference sequence). CDR3 length: 16 residues. The CDR3 coding sequence is TGTGCCAGTACCGGCGGGACTAGCGGGAGGACAGATACGCAGTATTTT. Its protein product is CASTGGTSGRTDTQYF.

The CDR3 is CASSQDRDSTYEQYF. The CDR3 region has the DNA TGTGCCAGCAGCCAAGATCGGGACAGTACTTACGAGCAGTACTTC. The chain is built from TRBV4-2 and TRBJ2-7, with TRBD1 matching over 7 bases. With 0 bases clipped from V and 4 bases from J, the junction kept 6 bases outside the gene matches. Germline assignment: CDR1 LGHNA and CDR2 YNFKEQ. CDR3 length equals 15 residues.